The clone carrying this TCR beta chain is a singleton in its sample. Its antigen is currently unknown. The data derive from a study of lymphopenia after photon versus proton radiotherapy. Study results and caveats: Post-nadir TCR diversity decline inversely tracked overall survival among those who died. Only patients who died were analyzed for survival; proton advantage is unproven. Oligoclonal CD8+ Temra expansion after nadir drove photon patients' diversity drop. Photon-treated patients lost naive T cells and TCR diversity; proton-treated stayed stable.

Profiling relied on immunoSEQ multiplex PCR, and the TCRdb table lists in-frame clones only, not all of them. Among approximately 20,000 clones listed, roughly nine tenths were seen once. This CDR3 is 15 amino acids long. The germline gives CDR1 SGDLS, CDR2 YYNGEE. With 3 bases clipped from V and 1 base from J, the junction kept 6 bases outside the gene matches. This TCR came from a man between 65 and 80 years old with pancreatic cancer. The source was peripheral blood, collected from a patient treated with proton-based radiotherapy. The chain combines TRBV9 with TRBJ1-2; 7 nucleotides align to TRBD1. The CDR3 DNA is TGTGCCAGCAGCGAAAGACAGGGATTTAACTATGGCTACACCTTC. Translating it yields CASSERQGFNYGYTF.